A single T cell receptor (beta chain) is shown here with its context. What it binds is not known. These data come from a study of CD8 T cells in Susac syndrome. The CDR3 runs to 16 residues. Points from the study as a whole: Within Susac syndrome CD4+ T cell repertoires, clonal expansion was not evident. The study recognized that the number of individuals in its TCR sequencing and HLA analysis was relatively small.

RNA amounts of about 0.5 to 1 ug underwent reverse transcription with random hexamers. TCRdb redid the calling of the immunoSEQ multiplex PCR reads with MiXCR, one entry per CDR3 protein. The table records 210,000 or so distinct CDR3 sequences, less than 95% of them present only once. The chain combines TRBV12-2 with TRBJ1-1; the DNA was not compared with TRBD1, the D call given in the table. TRBV12-2 is flagged as a pseudogene. The origin of this receptor is a human donor with Susac syndrome. The sample comprised CD4+ T cells from PBMCs. CDR3 in amino acids: CASRLDGHYMNTEAFF. In DNA form, the CDR3 reads TGTGCAAGTCGCTTAGATGGACATTACATGAACACTGAAGCTTTCTTT.